This entry lists 27 T cell receptor beta chains sequenced from one sample in a study of vaccination and CD4 T cells after COVID-19. Sequenced with the Oncomine TCR Beta short-read assay was DNA taken from cultured CD4+ T cells. Each CDR3 protein is one row after TCRdb ran MiXCR on the PCR reads. The profile shows about 3,500 distinct CDR3 sequences, around 40% of them singletons. Specified treatment: approximately 10-day PBMC culture with coronavirus spike peptide pools or control peptides (ViraFEST assay). No antigens are known for them. The sequencing input was CD4+ T cells from blood, cultured in vitro. The source is a human donor who had recovered from COVID-19.

The V gene is TRBV20-1, the J gene TRBJ1-5; perhaps TRBD1 as D (5 bases). The CDR3 is 13 residues long. Trimming left V 6 bases short and J 4 bases short, with 13 bases between. The V gene's germline CDR1 is DFQATT and CDR2 SNEGSKA (reference sequence). CDR3 region: CSALTVPNQPQHF. CDR3 in DNA: TGCAGTGCCCTGACAGTGCCTAATCAGCCCCAGCATTTT.

The rearrangement joins TRBV7-9 to TRBJ2-3, with 15 bases matching TRBD2. Looked up from germline, CDR1 is SEHNR and CDR2 is FQNEAQ (reference sequence). CDR3 length: 22 amino acids. V lost 5 bases, J lost 0 bases, and 18 bases stayed unmatched. The CDR3 protein is CASSPPTGTSGGPPSSTDTQYF. In DNA, the CDR3 is TGTGCCAGCAGCCCGCCAACCGGGACTAGCGGGGGGCCACCCTCCAGCACAGATACGCAGTATTTT.

As DNA, the CDR3 is TGCGCCAGCAGCCCCACGGGACAGGGATACGAGCAGTACTTC. Encoded protein: CASSPTGQGYEQYF. The rearrangement joins TRBV5-1 to TRBJ2-7, with 9 bases fitting TRBD1. This CDR3 is built from 14 residues. With V trimmed by 4 bases and J by 4 bases, 6 bases remained unmatched. Germline V gene lookup returns CDR1 SGHRS and CDR2 YFSETQ.

The rearrangement uses TRBV28 and TRBJ2-7; 10 positions agree with TRBD1. The V gene end was trimmed by 5 bases and the J gene end by 2 bases; junction bases not matched to a gene: 9. This CDR3 is 16 amino acids long. CDR1 and CDR2 from the germline V gene are MDHEN and SYDVKM. In DNA form, the CDR3 reads TGTGCCAGCAGTATTTTACCGGGACAGGGGACCTACGAGCAGTACTTC. The encoded protein is CASSILPGQGTYEQYF.

The chain uses TRBV7-9 and TRBJ2-1, with a tentative D call TRBD1 (6 bases). This CDR3 is built from 15 residues. The germline V gene encodes CDR1 SEHNR and CDR2 FQNEAQ (reference sequence). Trimming took off 3 bases at V and 0 bases at J, with 9 bases between the two ends. CDR3 sequence: CASSLRGSSYNEQFF. In nucleotides, the CDR3 is TGTGCCAGCAGCTTGAGGGGGAGCTCCTACAATGAGCAGTTCTTC.

This clonotype turned up a few times. This rearrangement joins TRBV19 to TRBJ2-2; 7 nucleotides line up with TRBD1. The V gene's germline CDR1 is LNHDA and CDR2 SQIVND (reference sequence). CDR3 length: 19 amino acids. V was pared by 6 bases and J by 4 bases, with 20 bases of the junction left unmatched. This chain's CDR3 is CASSSIRLRHRGGTGELFF. Written as DNA, the CDR3 is TGTGCCAGTAGCAGTATACGTCTTCGGCACAGGGGTGGCACCGGGGAGCTGTTTTTT.

The chain joins TRBV14 to TRBJ2-5; either TRBD1 or TRBD2 may fit D (6 bases each). The germline V gene encodes CDR1 SGHDN and CDR2 FVKESK. There are 16 residues in the CDR3. Trimming removed 0 bases at V and 4 bases at J, with 15 bases between. The CDR3 loop is CASSQDWGARIETQYF. The DNA for the CDR3 is TGTGCCAGCAGCCAAGATTGGGGGGCAAGGATAGAGACCCAGTACTTC. The full variable domain, completed using reference TRBV14 and TRBJ2-5, is EAGVTQFPSHSVIEKGQTVTLRCDPISGHDNLYWYRRVMGKEIKFLLHFVKESKQDESGMPNNRFLAERTGGTYSTLKVQPAELEDSGVYFCASSQDWGARIETQYFGPGTRLLVL.

V usage is TRBV20-1 and J usage is TRBJ2-5; D is uncertain. Per the germline V gene, CDR1 is DFQATT and CDR2 is SNEGSKA (reference sequence). This CDR3 is built from 12 residues. V was shortened by 5 bases and J by 1 base, with 8 bases between the two germline ends. The CDR3 sequence: CSASLGQETQYF. The CDR3 DNA reads as TGCAGTGCTTCCTTAGGCCAAGAGACCCAGTACTTC.

The chain combines TRBV11-2 with TRBJ2-1; D perhaps matches TRBD1 (5 bases). Looked up from germline, CDR1 is SGHAT and CDR2 is FQNNGV. The germline V and J ends were trimmed by 5 bases and 4 bases, with 12 bases remaining between them. CDR3 size: 14 residues. In DNA form, the CDR3 reads TGTGCCAGCAGCCCAGGGCACGGATACAATGAGCAGTTCTTC. It specifies CASSPGHGYNEQFF.

This clonotype was seen a handful of times. The V call is TRBV7-3, the J call TRBJ2-1; 9 nucleotides agree with TRBD2. This CDR3 spans 15 amino acids. V lost 2 bases to trimming and J lost 6 bases; unmatched junction nucleotides: 5. The germline CDR1 and CDR2 sequences are SGHTA and FQGTGA. CDR3 loop: CASSLRLAGLNEQFF. CDR3 bases: TGTGCCAGCAGCTTACGGCTAGCGGGGCTCAATGAGCAGTTCTTC. Complete variable domain (other parts from reference TRBV7-3 and TRBJ2-1): GAGVSQTPSNKVTEKGKYVELRCDPISGHTALYWYRQSLGQGPEFLIYFQGTGAADDSGLPNDRFFAVRPEGSVSTLKIQRTERGDSAVYLCASSLRLAGLNEQFFGPGTRLTVL.

This clonotype turned up a few times. This chain joins TRBV20-1 and TRBJ2-1; 10 bases fit TRBD2. From germline, CDR1 is DFQATT and CDR2 SNEGSKA (reference sequence). V gave up 0 bases and J gave up 3 bases; unmatched junction bases: 5. The CDR3 loop spans 16 amino acids. The CDR3 region is CSARDQLAGDYNEQFF. CDR3 sequence (DNA): TGCAGTGCTAGAGATCAGCTAGCGGGAGACTACAATGAGCAGTTCTTC.

This chain joins TRBV6-4 and TRBJ2-3, with D unresolved. Germline V lookup: CDR1 MRHNA, CDR2 SNTAGT. Trimming removed 6 bases at V and 4 bases at J, with 11 bases between. The CDR3 is 13 residues long. CDR3 sequence reads: CASRNTNSDTQYF. The CDR3 DNA is TGTGCCAGCAGGAATACTAACTCAGATACGCAGTATTTT.

The chain uses TRBV4-2 and TRBJ2-7; 12 bases match TRBD2. The CDR3 has 19 amino acids. Losses at the gene ends were 3 bases for V and 4 bases for J; bases not matched to a gene: 16. The V gene's germline CDR1 is LGHNA and CDR2 YNFKEQ. The CDR3 sequence: CASSHRLAGARGDTYEQYF. CDR3 nucleotides: TGTGCCAGCAGCCATCGACTAGCGGGGGCCCGAGGCGATACGTACGAGCAGTACTTC.

This clonotype came up a few times. The chain is built from TRBV20-1 and TRBJ2-2, with a tentative D call TRBD1 (6 bases). Trimming cost V 0 bases and J 5 bases, with 16 bases left between them. CDR1 and CDR2 (germline): DFQATT, SNEGSKA (reference sequence). This CDR3 is 16 amino acids long. As DNA, the CDR3 is TGCAGTGCTAGAGATGGGCGAGAGGGGGTGACCGGGGAGCTGTTTTTT. Its protein product is CSARDGREGVTGELFF.

The gene calls are TRBV4-2 and TRBJ2-5; 8 bases are shared with TRBD1. The junction had 11 bases not matched to a gene; V was cut back by 0 bases and J by 5 bases. The CDR3 is 17 residues long. Germline CDR1 and CDR2: LGHNA and YNFKEQ. CDR3 in amino acids: CASSQDIWTGIGETQYF. As DNA, the CDR3 is TGTGCCAGCAGCCAAGATATCTGGACAGGGATTGGGGAGACCCAGTACTTC.

Relative to its sample, this clonotype is large. The CDR3 sequence is CASSSSGQGERGYGYTF. CDR3 nucleotides: TGTGCCAGCAGTTCATCGGGACAGGGGGAAAGGGGCTATGGCTACACCTTC. The chain uses TRBV27 and TRBJ1-2; TRBD1 matches 11 bases. Germline lookup yields CDR1 MNHEY and CDR2 SMNVEV (reference sequence). This CDR3 comprises 17 residues. J gave up 4 bases and V 4 bases, and 11 bases lay outside the gene matches.

A few counts support this clonotype. The CDR3 sequence: CSVARTIDSPLHF. In nucleotides, the CDR3 is TGCAGCGTTGCCAGGACAATAGATTCACCCCTCCACTTT. This chain links TRBV29-1 with TRBJ1-6, with a tentative D call TRBD1 (5 bases). The CDR3 runs to 13 residues. Germline V gene sequence: CDR1 SQVTM, CDR2 ANQGSEA. V was trimmed by 4 bases and J by 8 bases, leaving 12 bases between them.

This clonotype was recorded a few times. The chain links TRBV20-1 to TRBJ2-6; D not certain. The CDR3 covers 16 residues. Trimming shortened V by 0 bases and J by 0 bases, and 9 bases separated the two germline ends. From germline, CDR1 is DFQATT and CDR2 SNEGSKA (reference sequence). CDR3 protein: CSAREFQNSGANVLTF. The CDR3 nucleotides read TGCAGTGCTAGAGAATTCCAGAACTCTGGGGCCAACGTCCTGACTTTC.

The V gene is TRBV20-1, the J gene TRBJ2-5, with D uncertain. CDR1 is DFQATT and CDR2 is SNEGSKA in the germline V gene (reference sequence). V was shortened by 5 bases and J by 4 bases, with 20 bases between the two germline ends. The CDR3 spans 15 residues. The CDR3 loop is CSARARFLSSETQYF. As DNA, the CDR3 is TGCAGTGCTCGAGCGCGGTTTCTTTCCTCAGAGACCCAGTACTTC.

This rearrangement joins TRBV12-3 or TRBV12-4 to TRBJ1-1; TRBD1 might be the D (6 bases). The CDR3 runs to 16 residues. V was cut by 6 bases and J by 0 bases, with 17 bases left in between. Here the CDR3 reads CASSPVRGSMNTEAFF. CDR3 nucleotides: TGTGCCAGCAGCCCAGTCAGGGGCTCCATGAACACTGAAGCTTTCTTT.

This clonotype was counted only a few times. This chain joins TRBV7-2 and TRBJ2-7; unclear D gene. The V end lost 3 bases, the J end lost 3 bases, and 12 bases lay between the germline ends. Per germline, CDR1 SGHTA and CDR2 FQGNSA. CDR3 length: 14 amino acids. The CDR3 protein is CASSLRLDDYEQYF. CDR3 nucleotide sequence: TGTGCCAGCAGCTTGAGGCTAGATGACTACGAGCAGTACTTC.

The genes are TRBV7-8 and TRBJ2-2; D not resolved. Trimming removed 5 bases at V and 9 bases at J, with 13 bases between. Germline V gives CDR1 SGHVS, CDR2 FQNEAQ. The CDR3 sequence is 13 residues long. CDR3: CASSRMVNRELFF. CDR3 bases: TGTGCCAGCAGCCGGATGGTAAACCGGGAGCTGTTTTTT.

This clonotype was seen only once. The CDR3 protein is CASKAGGPSSYNEQFF. The CDR3 DNA reads TGTGCCAGCAAAGCGGGAGGGCCGAGCTCCTACAATGAGCAGTTCTTC. V is TRBV5-4 and J is TRBJ2-1; 10 nucleotides agree with TRBD2. Germline V gene data show CDR1 as SGHNT and CDR2 as YYREEE (reference sequence). The CDR3 totals 16 residues. V gave up 6 bases and J gave up 0 bases; unmatched junction bases: 6.

This clonotype has just one count. The rearrangement uses TRBV12-3 or TRBV12-4 and TRBJ2-3; the D call may be TRBD1 or TRBD2 (5 bases each). Trimming pared 3 bases from V and 3 bases from J, leaving 13 bases between. CDR3 size: 15 residues. In nucleotides, the CDR3 is TGTGCCAGCAGTTTCCGCCAGGGCGGGACAGATACGCAGTATTTT. This sequence encodes CASSFRQGGTDTQYF.

This clonotype turned up a few times. V is TRBV19 and J is TRBJ2-7; 10 bases agree with TRBD2. The germline V gene has CDR1 LNHDA and CDR2 SQIVND (reference sequence). The CDR3 covers 18 residues. Losses at the gene ends were 2 bases for V and 3 bases for J; bases not matched to a gene: 13. The CDR3 region has the DNA TGTGCCAGTAGTATAAGGGCTAGCGGGAGTCCCAAACACTACGAGCAGTACTTC. This codes for CASSIRASGSPKHYEQYF.

This clonotype is deemed medium-sized. The chain carries TRBV20-1 and TRBJ1-2, with a possible D match to TRBD1 (6 bases). CDR1 is DFQATT and CDR2 is SNEGSKA in the germline V gene (reference sequence). Trimming pared 3 bases from V and 5 bases from J, leaving 19 bases between. The CDR3 consists of 15 residues. The CDR3 DNA reads as TGCAGTGCTAGGGACAGTAAGGCTAGACGATATGGCTACACCTTC. Residues: CSARDSKARRYGYTF.

The J gene is TRBJ2-1, the V gene TRBV19, with TRBD1 identical over 10 bases. Germline CDR1 is LNHDA and CDR2 is SQIVND (reference sequence). V shed 5 bases, J shed 2 bases, and the junction held 3 bases outside the gene matches. The CDR3 has 15 amino acids. CDR3 residues: CASSSTGGPYNEQFF. Written as DNA, the CDR3 is TGTGCCAGTAGTTCGACAGGGGGCCCCTACAATGAGCAGTTCTTC.